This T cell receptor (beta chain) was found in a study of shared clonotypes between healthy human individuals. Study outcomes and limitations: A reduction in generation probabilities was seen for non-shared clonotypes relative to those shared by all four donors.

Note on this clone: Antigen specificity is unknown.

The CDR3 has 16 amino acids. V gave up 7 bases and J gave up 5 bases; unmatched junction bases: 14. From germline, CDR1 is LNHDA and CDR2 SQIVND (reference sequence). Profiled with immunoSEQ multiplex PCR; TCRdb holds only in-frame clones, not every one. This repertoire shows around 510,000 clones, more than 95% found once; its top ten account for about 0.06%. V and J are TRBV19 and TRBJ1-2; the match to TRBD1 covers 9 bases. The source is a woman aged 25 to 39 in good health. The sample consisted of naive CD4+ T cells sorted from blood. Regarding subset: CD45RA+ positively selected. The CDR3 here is CASTEGQGQRVYGYTF. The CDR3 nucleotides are TGTGCCAGTACCGAAGGACAGGGGCAGAGGGTATATGGCTACACCTTC.